This T cell receptor (beta chain) is drawn from a study of T cells in Graves' hyperthyroidism and ophthalmopathy. The CDR3 loop spans 16 amino acids. The ends were cut back, 0 bases at V and 3 bases at J, with 14 bases in the middle. Looked up from germline, CDR1 is MGHRA and CDR2 is YSYEKL. Study-level points and caveats: Appearing also in blood were most of the thyroid clonotypes expanded above 0.001. Ophthalmopathy was model-predicted a median approximately six months pre-onset. From stable hyperthyroidism, ophthalmopathy was separated by a 13 V-J model.

Used for diagnoses were clinical symptoms, serum thyroxine and TRAb, thyroid ultrasound and orbital computed tomography. The TCR beta CDR3 regions underwent amplification using RNA transcripts as the source. HTBI primers were used for first-round RT-PCR of the TCR CDR3. MiXCR was run by TCRdb on the multiplex PCR reads, yielding one entry per CDR3 protein. In the table there are approximately 100,000 distinct CDR3 sequences, approximately 40% of which are singletons. On this clonotype: Its specificity is unknown.

The origin of this receptor is a woman in her 30s with Graves' hyperthyroidism. The J gene is TRBJ1-1, the V gene TRBV4-1; a possible D gene is TRBD1 (5 bases). The sample comprised peripheral blood or thyroid tissue (not recorded which). The CDR3 region is CASSQDRGAGDTEAFF. The CDR3 nucleotides are TGCGCCAGCAGCCAAGACCGAGGCGCGGGGGACACTGAAGCTTTCTTT.